This TCR beta chain is drawn from a study of blood T cell repertoires in COVID-19 (dated by TCRdb to about 2020). Background for the entire study: Samples covering the acute and convalescent phases of COVID-19 were provided by collaborators in the United States, Italy and Spain. The prospective study material was composed of cDNA or gDNA derived from T cells, B-cell-depleted T cells, or PBMCs. Subjects who had been exposed to COVID-19, were actively infected with it, or had recovered from it provided the deeply sampled blood TCRbeta repertoires that made up the dataset. The repertoires were made available in a free public database intended to serve as a resource for research on the immune response to SARS-CoV-2. The samples were drawn from the first 160 participants of the ongoing ImmuneRACE study and from roughly 1,300 subjects provided by 6 global collaborators. The sample metadata nearly always contained a de-identified subject ID, COVID-19 status, age in years and sex. Where available, HLA class I and class II types were taken from metadata supplied by the sample provider and were not determined by assay-based typing.

Broader findings and caveats from the paper: The amount of clinical and demographic metadata varied by source and participant and was provided uncurated.

The germline V gene encodes CDR1 GTSNPN and CDR2 SVGIG (reference sequence). A distance of 7 bases separates the germline ends of V and J, which lose 6 bases and 2 bases respectively. From its cysteine to its phenylalanine, the CDR3 spans 11 amino acids. Solely the CDR3 DNA is kept, with 33 bases framed from the first base. TCRbeta CDR3 regions were amplified from genomic DNA by means of the immunoSEQ Assay, a bias-controlled multiplex PCR. From the authors' description of their analysis: The number of nucleated cells in each sample was estimated by amplification of reference gene primers within the assay. Sequence reads were collapsed and filtered to measure the absolute abundance of every unique TCRbeta CDR3 rearrangement. For each sample, productive Simpson clonality was calculated as the square root of Simpson's diversity index across productive rearrangements. TCRdb took this table from immuneACCESS and kept in-frame rearrangements with V and J called. Such tables lack part of the clones; where checked against another copy, unresolved V genes explain under half of the gap, and the rest is unexplained. V and J calls and clone size are those listed in that table; D and trimming were worked out from the DNA. The sample data list about 240,000 clones, and roughly nine tenths of these were observed just once. 6.2% of the sample is taken by the ten largest.

Points on this clone: Its antigen is not yet known. One base away there is no much larger clone; base qualities are not given.

Each collaborating institution followed its own protocols to collect whole blood in K2EDTA tubes. For TCRbeta analysis, collaborator samples were shipped as frozen whole blood, as isolated PBMCs, or as DNA extracted from either sample type. The clonotype was recovered from a man in his sixties with acute or convalescent COVID-19. The rearranged chain carries TRBV30 and TRBJ1-1, with the D gene not clear enough to name. The sequencing sample was made of peripheral blood. Here is the DNA: TGTGCCTGTCGGTACAACACTGAAGCTTTCTTT. Its translation is CACRYNTEAFF.